The entry below describes one T cell receptor (beta chain). What it binds is not known. The sample originates from a study of T cell responses to AZD1222 COVID-19 vaccine. Findings and limits, study-wide: Possibly, clonal diversity was underestimated; donors were largely white British and included more females. As reported, nearly half of all spike-specific TCRs target variant regions that are unmutated.

This CDR3 spans 15 amino acids. Germline loops: CDR1 SGHNT, CDR2 YENEEA. The V end lost 1 base, the J end lost 1 base, and 11 bases lay between the germline ends. Sequencing was performed with immunoSEQ multiplex PCR; in TCRdb, only in-frame clones are kept and a portion is missing. The repertoire has about 200,000 clones, approximately 90% of them found once; the top ten carry 3% to 4%. V is TRBV11-3 and J is TRBJ2-7; D is uncertain. The receptor comes from an adult who received the AZD1222 COVID-19 vaccine. Source: peripheral blood, taken 28 days after the second AZD1222 dose. Here the CDR3 DNA reads TGTGCCAGCAGCTTAGGGCCCGCGCAATCCTACGAGCAGTACTTC. It encodes CASSLGPAQSYEQYF.